This entry features one T cell receptor beta chain sequence. The data originate from a study of T cell changes during pregnancy in multiple sclerosis. In germline, CDR1 is LGHNA, CDR2 YSLEER. The CDR3 covers 20 residues. V lost 0 bases and J lost 4; bases outside the gene matches: 12. TCRdb keeps only in-frame clones here, not all; method: immunoSEQ multiplex PCR. This table has some 110,000 clones, about 90% appearing once. This material consisted of peripheral blood, taken before pregnancy. The TCR was taken from a female donor with multiple sclerosis, enrolled in a pregnancy study. The chain employs TRBV4-3 and TRBJ2-2; 12 nucleotides line up with TRBD2. The CDR3 spells CASSQDAFGGLAGSTGELFF. The CDR3 nucleotides read TGCGCCAGCAGCCAAGATGCTTTTGGGGGACTAGCGGGTAGCACCGGGGAGCTGTTTTTT.